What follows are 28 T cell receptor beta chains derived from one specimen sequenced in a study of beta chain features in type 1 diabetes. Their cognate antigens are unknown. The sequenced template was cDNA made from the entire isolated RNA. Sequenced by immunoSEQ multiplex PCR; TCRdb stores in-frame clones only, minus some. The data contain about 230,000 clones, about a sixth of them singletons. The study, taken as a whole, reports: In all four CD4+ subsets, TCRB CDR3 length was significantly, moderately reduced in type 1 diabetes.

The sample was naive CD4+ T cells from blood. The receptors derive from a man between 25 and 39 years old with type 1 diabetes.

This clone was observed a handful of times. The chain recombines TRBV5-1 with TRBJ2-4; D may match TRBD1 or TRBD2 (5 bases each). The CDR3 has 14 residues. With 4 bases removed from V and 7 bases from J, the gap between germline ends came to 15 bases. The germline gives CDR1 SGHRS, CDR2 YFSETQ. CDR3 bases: TGCGCCAGCAGCAAGGGGACGGACGTGAACATTCAGTACTTC. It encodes CASSKGTDVNIQYF.

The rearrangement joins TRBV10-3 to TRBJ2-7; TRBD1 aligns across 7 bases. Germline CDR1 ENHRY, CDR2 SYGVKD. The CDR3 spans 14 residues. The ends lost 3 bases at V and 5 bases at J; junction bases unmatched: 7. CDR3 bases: TGTGCCATCAGTGAAAGACAGGGTTCCCACGAGCAGTACTTC. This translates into CAISERQGSHEQYF.

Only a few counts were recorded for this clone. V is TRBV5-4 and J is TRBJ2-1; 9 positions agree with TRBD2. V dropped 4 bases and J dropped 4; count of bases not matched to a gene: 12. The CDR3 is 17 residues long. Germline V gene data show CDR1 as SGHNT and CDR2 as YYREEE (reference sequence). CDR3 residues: CASSMASTSGPYNEQFF. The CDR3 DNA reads TGTGCCAGCAGCATGGCCTCGACTAGCGGACCATACAATGAGCAGTTCTTC.

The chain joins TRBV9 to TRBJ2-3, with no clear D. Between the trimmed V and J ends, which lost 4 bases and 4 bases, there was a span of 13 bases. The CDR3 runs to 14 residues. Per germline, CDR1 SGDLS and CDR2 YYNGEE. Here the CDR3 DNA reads TGTGCCAGCAGCCCAAGACCCTGGGCAGATACGCAGTATTTT. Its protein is CASSPRPWADTQYF.

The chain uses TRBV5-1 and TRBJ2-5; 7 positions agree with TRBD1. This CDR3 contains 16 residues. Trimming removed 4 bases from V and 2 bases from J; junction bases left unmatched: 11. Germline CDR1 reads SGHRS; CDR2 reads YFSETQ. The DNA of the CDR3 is TGCGCCAGCAGCCCTCAACGGGGACAGTCTCAAGAGACCCAGTACTTC. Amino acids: CASSPQRGQSQETQYF.

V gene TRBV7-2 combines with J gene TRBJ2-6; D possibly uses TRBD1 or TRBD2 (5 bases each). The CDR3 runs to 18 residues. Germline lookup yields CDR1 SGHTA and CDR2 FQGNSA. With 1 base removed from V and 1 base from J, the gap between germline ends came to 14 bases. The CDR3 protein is CASSLEPRGASGANVLTF. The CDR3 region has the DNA TGTGCCAGCAGCTTAGAGCCCCGGGGCGCTTCTGGGGCCAACGTCCTGACTTTC.

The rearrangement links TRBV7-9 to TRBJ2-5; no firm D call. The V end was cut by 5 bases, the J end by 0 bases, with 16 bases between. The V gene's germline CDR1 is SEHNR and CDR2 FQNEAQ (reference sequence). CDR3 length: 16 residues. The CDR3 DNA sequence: TGTGCCAGCAGCCCTAGGTTGGCAGGCGACCAAGAGACCCAGTACTTC. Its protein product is CASSPRLAGDQETQYF.

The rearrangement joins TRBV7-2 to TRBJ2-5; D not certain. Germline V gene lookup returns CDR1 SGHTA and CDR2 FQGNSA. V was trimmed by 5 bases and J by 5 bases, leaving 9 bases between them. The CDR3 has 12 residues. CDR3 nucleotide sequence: TGTGCCAGCAGCCGCCCTATGGAGACCCAGTACTTC. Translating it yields CASSRPMETQYF. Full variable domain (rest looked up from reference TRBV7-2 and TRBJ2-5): GAGVSQSPSNKVTEKGKDVELRCDPISGHTALYWYRQSLGQGLEFLIYFQGNSAPDKSGLPSDRFSAERTGGSVSTLTIQRTQQEDSAVYLCASSRPMETQYFGPGTRLLVL.

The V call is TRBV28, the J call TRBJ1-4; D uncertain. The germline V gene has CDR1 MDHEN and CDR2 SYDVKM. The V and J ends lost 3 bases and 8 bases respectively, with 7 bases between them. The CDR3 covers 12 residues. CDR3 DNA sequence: TGTGCCAGCAGTTTGCGTGGGGAAAAACTGTTTTTT. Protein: CASSLRGEKLFF.

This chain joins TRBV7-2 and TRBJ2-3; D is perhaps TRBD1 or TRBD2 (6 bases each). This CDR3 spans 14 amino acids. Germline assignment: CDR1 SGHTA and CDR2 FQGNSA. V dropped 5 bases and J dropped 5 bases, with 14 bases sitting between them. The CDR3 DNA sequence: TGTGCCAGCAGCGCCTCCAGGGGAGGAGATACGCAGTATTTT. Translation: CASSASRGGDTQYF.

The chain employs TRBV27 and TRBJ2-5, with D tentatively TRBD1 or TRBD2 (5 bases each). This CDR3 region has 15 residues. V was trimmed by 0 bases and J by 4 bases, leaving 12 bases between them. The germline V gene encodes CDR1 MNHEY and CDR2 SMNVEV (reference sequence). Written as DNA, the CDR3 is TGTGCCAGCAGTTTATCCGGGACCCCCGGAGAGACCCAGTACTTC. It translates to CASSLSGTPGETQYF.

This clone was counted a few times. The CDR3 loop is CAWSVGGPAGEQFF. For the CDR3, the DNA is TGTGCCTGGAGTGTAGGAGGTCCGGCAGGTGAGCAGTTCTTC. This sequence joins TRBV30 and TRBJ2-1, with D tentatively TRBD2 (5 bases). The germline gives CDR1 GTSNPN, CDR2 SVGIG (reference sequence). Trimming took off 0 bases at V and 9 bases at J, with 15 bases between the two ends. The CDR3 is 14 residues long. Looking up the rest from reference TRBV30 and TRBJ2-1 gives the full variable domain: SQTIHQWPATLVQPVGSPLSLECTVEGTSNPNLYWYRQAAGRGLQLLFYSVGIGQISSEVPQNLSASRPQDRQFILSSKKLLLSDSGFYLCAWSVGGPAGEQFFGPGTRLTVL.

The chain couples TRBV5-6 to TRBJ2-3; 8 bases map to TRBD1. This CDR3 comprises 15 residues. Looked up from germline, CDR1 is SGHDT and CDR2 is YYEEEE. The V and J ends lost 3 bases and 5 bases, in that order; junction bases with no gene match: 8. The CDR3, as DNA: TGTGCCAGCAGCTCGACCCAGGGGGCGGGAGATACGCAGTATTTT. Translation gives CASSSTQGAGDTQYF.

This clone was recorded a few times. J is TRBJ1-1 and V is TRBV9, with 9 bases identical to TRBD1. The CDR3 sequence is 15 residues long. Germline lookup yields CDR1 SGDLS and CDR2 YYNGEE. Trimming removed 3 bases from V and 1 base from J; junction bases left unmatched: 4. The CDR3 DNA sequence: TGTGCCAGCAGCGCCCGGGACAGGGCGAACACTGAAGCTTTCTTT. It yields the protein CASSARDRANTEAFF. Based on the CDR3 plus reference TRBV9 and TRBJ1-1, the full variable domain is DSGVTQTPKHLITATGQRVTLRCSPRSGDLSVYWYQQSLDQGLQFLIQYYNGEERAKGNILERFSAQQFPDLHSELNLSSLELGDSALYFCASSARDRANTEAFFGQGTRLTVV.

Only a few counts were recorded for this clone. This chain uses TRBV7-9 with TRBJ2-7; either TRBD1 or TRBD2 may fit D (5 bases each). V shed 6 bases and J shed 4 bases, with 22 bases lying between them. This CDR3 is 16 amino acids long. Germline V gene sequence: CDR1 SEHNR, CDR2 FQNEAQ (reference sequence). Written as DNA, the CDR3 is TGTGCCAGCAGTCGATCGGGACCGGGTCTCCCGTACGAGCAGTACTTC. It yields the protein CASSRSGPGLPYEQYF. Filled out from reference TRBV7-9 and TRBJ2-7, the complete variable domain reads DTGVSQNPRHKITKRGQNVTFRCDPISEHNRLYWYRQTLGQGPEFLTYFQNEAQLEKSRLLSDRFSAERPKGSFSTLEIQRTEQGDSAMYLCASSRSGPGLPYEQYFGPGTRLTVT.

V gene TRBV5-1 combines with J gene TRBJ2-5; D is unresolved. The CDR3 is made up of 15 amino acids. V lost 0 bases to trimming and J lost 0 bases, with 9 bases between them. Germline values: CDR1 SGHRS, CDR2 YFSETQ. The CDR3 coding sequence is TGCGCCAGCAGCTTGGCGGGCCCGGACCAAGAGACCCAGTACTTC. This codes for CASSLAGPDQETQYF.

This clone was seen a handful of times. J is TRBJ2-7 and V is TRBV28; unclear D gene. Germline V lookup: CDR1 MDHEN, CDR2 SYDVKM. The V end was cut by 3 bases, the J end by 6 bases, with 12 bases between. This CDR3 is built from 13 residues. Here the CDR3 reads CASSFSSRGEQYF. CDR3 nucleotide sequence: TGTGCCAGCAGTTTCTCCAGTCGAGGCGAGCAGTACTTC.

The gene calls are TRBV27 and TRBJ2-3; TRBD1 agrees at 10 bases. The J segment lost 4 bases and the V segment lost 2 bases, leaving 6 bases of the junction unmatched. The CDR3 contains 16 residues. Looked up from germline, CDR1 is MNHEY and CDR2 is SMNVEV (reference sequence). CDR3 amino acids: CASSLPGTGEADTQYF. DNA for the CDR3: TGTGCCAGCAGTTTACCCGGGACAGGGGAGGCAGATACGCAGTATTTT.

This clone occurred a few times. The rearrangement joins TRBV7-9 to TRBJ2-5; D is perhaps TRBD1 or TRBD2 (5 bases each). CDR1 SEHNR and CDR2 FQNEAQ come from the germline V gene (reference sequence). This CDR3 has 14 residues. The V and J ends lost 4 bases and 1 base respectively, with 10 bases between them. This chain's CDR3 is CASSSGTRQETQYF. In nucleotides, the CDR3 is TGTGCCAGCAGCTCCGGGACCCGCCAAGAGACCCAGTACTTC. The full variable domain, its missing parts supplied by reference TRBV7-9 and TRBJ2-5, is DTGVSQNPRHKITKRGQNVTFRCDPISEHNRLYWYRQTLGQGPEFLTYFQNEAQLEKSRLLSDRFSAERPKGSFSTLEIQRTEQGDSAMYLCASSSGTRQETQYFGPGTRLLVL.

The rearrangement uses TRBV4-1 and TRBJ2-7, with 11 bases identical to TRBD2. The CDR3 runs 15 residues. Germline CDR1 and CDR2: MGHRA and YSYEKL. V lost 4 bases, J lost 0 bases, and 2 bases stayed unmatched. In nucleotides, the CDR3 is TGCGCCAGCAGCCTAGGGACTAGCGGCTCCTACGAGCAGTACTTC. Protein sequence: CASSLGTSGSYEQYF.

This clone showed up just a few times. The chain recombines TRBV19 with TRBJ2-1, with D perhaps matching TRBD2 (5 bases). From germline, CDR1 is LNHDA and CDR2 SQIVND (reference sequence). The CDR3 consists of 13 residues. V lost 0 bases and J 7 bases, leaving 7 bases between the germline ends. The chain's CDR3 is CASSIDRGNEQFF. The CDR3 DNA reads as TGTGCCAGTAGTATAGATCGGGGTAATGAGCAGTTCTTC.

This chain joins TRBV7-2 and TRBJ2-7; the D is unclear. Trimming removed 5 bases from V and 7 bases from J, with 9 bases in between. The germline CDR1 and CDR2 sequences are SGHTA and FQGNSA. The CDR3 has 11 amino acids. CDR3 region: CASSRYEEQYF. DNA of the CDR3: TGTGCCAGCAGCCGCTATGAGGAGCAGTACTTC.

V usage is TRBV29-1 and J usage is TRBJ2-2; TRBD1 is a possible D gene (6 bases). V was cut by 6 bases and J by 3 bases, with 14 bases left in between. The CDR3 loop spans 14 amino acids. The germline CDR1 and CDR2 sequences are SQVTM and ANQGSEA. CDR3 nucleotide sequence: TGCAGCGTGCTAACAGGGTTGCACACCGGGGAGCTGTTTTTT. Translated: CSVLTGLHTGELFF.

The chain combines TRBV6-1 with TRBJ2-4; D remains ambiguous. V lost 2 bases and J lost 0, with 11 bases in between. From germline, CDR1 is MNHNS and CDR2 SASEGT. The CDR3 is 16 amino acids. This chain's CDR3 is CASSEYGRLAKNIQYF. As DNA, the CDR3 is TGTGCCAGCAGTGAATACGGTCGTCTAGCCAAAAACATTCAGTACTTC.

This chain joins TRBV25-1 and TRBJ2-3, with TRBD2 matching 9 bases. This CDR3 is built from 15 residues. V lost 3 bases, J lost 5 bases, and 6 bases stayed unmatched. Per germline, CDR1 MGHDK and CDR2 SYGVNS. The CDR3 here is CASSDLAGSGDTQYF. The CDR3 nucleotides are TGTGCCAGCAGTGACCTAGCGGGATCGGGAGATACGCAGTATTTT.

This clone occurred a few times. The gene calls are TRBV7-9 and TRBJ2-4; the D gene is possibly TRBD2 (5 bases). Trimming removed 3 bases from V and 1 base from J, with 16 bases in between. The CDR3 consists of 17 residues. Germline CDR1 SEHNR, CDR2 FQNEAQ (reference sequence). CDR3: CASSFWTGERAKNIQYF. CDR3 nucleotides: TGTGCCAGCAGCTTCTGGACGGGCGAGCGGGCCAAAAACATTCAGTACTTC.

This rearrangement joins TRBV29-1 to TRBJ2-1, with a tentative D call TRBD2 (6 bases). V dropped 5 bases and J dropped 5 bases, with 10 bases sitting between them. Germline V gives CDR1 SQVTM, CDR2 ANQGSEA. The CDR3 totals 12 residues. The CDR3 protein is CSVPWTNNEQFF. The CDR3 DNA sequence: TGCAGCGTTCCTTGGACTAACAATGAGCAGTTCTTC.

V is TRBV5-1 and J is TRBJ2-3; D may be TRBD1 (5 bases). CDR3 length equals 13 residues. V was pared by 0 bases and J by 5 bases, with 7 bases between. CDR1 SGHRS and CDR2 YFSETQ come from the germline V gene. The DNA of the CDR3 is TGCGCCAGCAGCTTGGCAGGGTTAGATACGCAGTATTTT. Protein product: CASSLAGLDTQYF.